The rows below give T cell receptor beta chains drawn from one sample of a study of cytomegalovirus exposure and HLA in healthy donors. Produced via immunoSEQ multiplex PCR; TCRdb's table is partial and in-frame only. The sample lists about 140,000 clones; 70% to 85% were seen once. Sequenced sample: PBMCs. The receptors here all came from a man aged 35 to 55 in good health and CMV-seronegative. Both conserved end residues are part of each CDR3. D genes are given only for firm matches. Clone size is not always given. Where it is, it says once, few, many or a class for expanded clones.

TRBD2	-	TRBV2	TRBJ2-1	TGTGCCAGCAGACCGACTAGCGGCTCCTACAATGAGCAGTTCTTC	CASRPTSGSYNEQFF
TRBD2	-	TRBV7-3	TRBJ2-7	TGTGCCAGCAGCTTAAGCGGGGGTAGCTCCTACGAGCAGTACTTC	CASSLSGGSSYEQYF
-	few	TRBV30	TRBJ1-3	TGTGCCTGGAGTGGAAGGGGATCTGGAAACACCATATATTTT	CAWSGRGSGNTIYF
TRBD2	-	TRBV5-4	TRBJ2-1	TGTGCCAGCAGCGTTACTAGCGGGAGTAACAATGAGCAGTTCTTC	CASSVTSGSNNEQFF
TRBD1	-	TRBV2	TRBJ2-3	TGTGCCAGCAACCGAGGACAGGGGAAGACAGATACGCAGTATTTT	CASNRGQGKTDTQYF
TRBD1	-	TRBV5-1	TRBJ1-2	TGCGCCAGCAGCCAGGAAACAGGGGCGGAGGGCTATGGCTACACCTTC	CASSQETGAEGYGYTF
TRBD2	once	TRBV15	TRBJ2-7	TGTGCCACCAGCAGAGGAGCTAGCGGGGAGGGCGGGGTGCAGCAGTACTTC	CATSRGASGEGGVQQYF
TRBD2	few	TRBV13	TRBJ2-1	TGTGCCAGCAGCGAGGAACTAGCGGGAGGTGTCAATGAGCAGTTCTTC	CASSEELAGGVNEQFF
-	once	TRBV19	TRBJ2-1	TGTGCCAGTAGTATAGGACTATACAATGAGCAGTTCTTC	CASSIGLYNEQFF
TRBD1	once	TRBV7-9	TRBJ2-7	TGTGCCAGCAGCTCCTCCGACAGGGCCCCCTACGAGCAGTACTTC	CASSSSDRAPYEQYF
-	few	TRBV19	TRBJ2-4	TGTGCCAGTACCCAATTCGACTCTATAGCCAAAAACATTCAGTACTTC	CASTQFDSIAKNIQYF
TRBD2	-	TRBV12-5	TRBJ2-1	TGTGCTAGTAGGGCTAGCGGAGTGGGATTCAATGAGCAGTTCTTC	CASRASGVGFNEQFF
-	-	TRBV6-5	TRBJ2-7	TGTGCCAGCAGGGCAGAACAGAGTATCTACGAGCAGTACTTC	CASRAEQSIYEQYF
TRBD2	few	TRBV19	TRBJ2-3	TGTGCCAGTAGTTGGACTAGCGGGAGTGGCACAGATACGCAGTATTTT	CASSWTSGSGTDTQYF
-	-	TRBV14	TRBJ2-6	TGTGCCAGCAGCCTGGTCGGGCGGGTCGGCTCTGGGGCCAACGTCCTGACTTTC	CASSLVGRVGSGANVLTF
-	-	TRBV27	TRBJ1-3	TGTGCCAGCAGTTATCCGTTGAGCTCTGGAAACACCATATATTTT	CASSYPLSSGNTIYF
-	-	TRBV4-3	TRBJ2-3	TGCGCCAGCAGCCAAGAGCGGAATACAGATACGCAGTATTTT	CASSQERNTDTQYF
-	-	TRBV7-9	TRBJ1-2	TGTGCCAGCAGCTTAGTGGGCCTGGTCTATGGCTACACCTTC	CASSLVGLVYGYTF
-	-	TRBV7-9	TRBJ2-3	TGTGCCAGCAGCTCGGAGGCGCAGTCCTCCAGGACGCAGTATTTT	CASSSEAQSSRTQYF
-	-	TRBV7-9	TRBJ2-1	TGTGCCAGCAGCCCCCCCGGGGTTGGCGAGCAGTTCTTC	CASSPPGVGEQFF
-	-	TRBV19	TRBJ1-2	TGTGCCAGTAGTCGTCCGGGAATCCTGTCCTATGGCTACACCTTC	CASSRPGILSYGYTF
TRBD1	-	TRBV9	TRBJ2-2	TGTGCCAGCAGCGTCGGACAGGGGCGCACCGGGGAGCTGTTTTTT	CASSVGQGRTGELFF
TRBD2	-	TRBV28	TRBJ2-1	TGTGCCAGCAGTCTGGGGAGGGTTGGAGATGAGCAGTTCTTC	CASSLGRVGDEQFF
TRBD1	-	TRBV5-6	TRBJ2-7	TGTGCCAGCAGCTGGATGGACAGGGTGATCGAGCAGTACTTC	CASSWMDRVIEQYF
TRBD1	once	TRBV7-9	TRBJ2-7	TGTGCCAGCCGGGACAGGGGCCCCGAGCAGTACTTC	CASRDRGPEQYF
-	-	TRBV13	TRBJ2-3	TGTGCCAGCAGCCCAGGGATTGGCAGAGATACGCAGTATTTT	CASSPGIGRDTQYF